Sequencing of this T cell receptor beta chain was carried out in a study of response to subunit inactivated influenza vaccine. V gave up 0 bases and J gave up 3 bases, with 9 bases separating them. The CDR3 totals 14 residues. CDR1 and CDR2 (germline): KGHSH, LQKENI. Study-level findings and limits: Authors proposed each seasonal influenza vaccination draws in few new T cells.

Only a few counts were recorded for this clonotype. Antigen unknown. TCRdb used MiXCR to reprocess the RT-PCR reads, holding one entry per CDR3 protein. The data show 550,000 to 600,000 distinct CDR3 sequences, roughly 12% seen once. The chain couples TRBV18 to TRBJ2-7; D is perhaps TRBD1 (6 bases). The receptor was isolated from a man aged 50-59 years who received an inactivated influenza vaccine. This material consisted of PBMCs from blood, taken on the day of vaccination. CDR3 nucleotide sequence: TGTGCCAGCTCACCACCCGCAGGGGTCTACGAGCAGTACTTC. Amino acid sequence: CASSPPAGVYEQYF.